This T cell receptor (beta chain) is drawn from a study of graft-versus-host responses after intestinal transplantation. About the study: Anti-thymocyte globulin induction was given to all recipients, followed by tacrolimus and steroids for around three years. General study findings and limits: Declining HvG levels early post-transplant were linked to peak circulating GvH clone levels. Recipient marrow held GvH clones, some first seen in ileum or blood.

The method was immunoSEQ multiplex PCR; TCRdb's version includes in-frame clones alone and lacks a portion of them. The sample holds about 93,000 clones, 80% to 95% seen once. Germline-derived CDR1 and CDR2 are PRHDT and FYEKMQ (reference sequence). The V and J ends lost 5 bases and 1 base respectively, with 18 bases between them. The CDR3 covers 16 residues. Remarks on this clone: Its antigen is not known.

This clonotype was sampled from a human donor who received an intestinal transplant. The source was unstimulated CD8+ T cells sorted from spleen or lymph node cells, collected before intestinal transplant. The chain recombines TRBV13 with TRBJ2-7, with a possible D match to TRBD1 (5 bases). CDR3 residues: CASSARGHPVSYEQYF. The CDR3 nucleotides read TGTGCCAGCAGCGCGCGCGGACACCCCGTATCCTACGAGCAGTACTTC.